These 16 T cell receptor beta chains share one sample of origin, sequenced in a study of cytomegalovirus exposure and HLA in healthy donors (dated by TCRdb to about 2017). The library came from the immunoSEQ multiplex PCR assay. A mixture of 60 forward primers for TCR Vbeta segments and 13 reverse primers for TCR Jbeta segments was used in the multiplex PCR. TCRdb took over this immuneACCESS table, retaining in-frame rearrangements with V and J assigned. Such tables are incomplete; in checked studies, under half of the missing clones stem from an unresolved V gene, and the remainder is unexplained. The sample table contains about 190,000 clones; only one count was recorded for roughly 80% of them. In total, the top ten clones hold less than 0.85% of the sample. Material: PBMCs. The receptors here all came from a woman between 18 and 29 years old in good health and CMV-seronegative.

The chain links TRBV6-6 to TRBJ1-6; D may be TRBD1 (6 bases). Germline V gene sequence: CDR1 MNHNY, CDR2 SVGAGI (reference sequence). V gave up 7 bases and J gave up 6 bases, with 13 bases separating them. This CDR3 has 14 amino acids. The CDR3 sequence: CASNRQDLNSPLHF. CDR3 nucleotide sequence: TGTGCCAGCAACCGACAGGACCTTAATTCACCCCTCCACTTT.

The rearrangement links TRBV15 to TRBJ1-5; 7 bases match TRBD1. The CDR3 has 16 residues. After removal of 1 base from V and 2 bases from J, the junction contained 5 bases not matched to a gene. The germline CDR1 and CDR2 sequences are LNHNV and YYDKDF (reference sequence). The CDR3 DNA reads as TGTGCCACCAGCAGAGGAGACAGGGATGGCAATCAGCCCCAGCATTTT. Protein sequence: CATSRGDRDGNQPQHF.

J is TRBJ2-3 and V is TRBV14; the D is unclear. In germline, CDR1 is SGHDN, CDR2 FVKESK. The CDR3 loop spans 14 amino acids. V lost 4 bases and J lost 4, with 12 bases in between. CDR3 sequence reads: CASSPHRPADTQYF. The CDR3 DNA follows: TGTGCCAGCAGCCCCCACCGCCCGGCAGATACGCAGTATTTT.

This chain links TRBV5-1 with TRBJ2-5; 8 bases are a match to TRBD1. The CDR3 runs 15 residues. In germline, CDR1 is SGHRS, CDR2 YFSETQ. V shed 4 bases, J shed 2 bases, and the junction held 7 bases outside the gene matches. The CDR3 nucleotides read TGCGCCAGCAGCCAAGGGACAGGCAATCAAGAGACCCAGTACTTC. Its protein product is CASSQGTGNQETQYF.

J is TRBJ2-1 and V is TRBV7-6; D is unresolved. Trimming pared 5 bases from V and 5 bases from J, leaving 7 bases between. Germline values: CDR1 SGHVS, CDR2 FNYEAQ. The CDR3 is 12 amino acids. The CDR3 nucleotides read TGTGCCAGCAGCGGGCTAAACAATGAGCAGTTCTTC. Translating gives CASSGLNNEQFF.

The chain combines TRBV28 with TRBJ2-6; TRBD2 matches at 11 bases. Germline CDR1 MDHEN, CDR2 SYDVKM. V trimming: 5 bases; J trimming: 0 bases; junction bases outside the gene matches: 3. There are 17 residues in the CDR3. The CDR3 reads CASSVLAGASGANVLTF. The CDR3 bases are TGTGCCAGCAGTGTACTAGCGGGGGCCTCTGGGGCCAACGTCCTGACTTTC.

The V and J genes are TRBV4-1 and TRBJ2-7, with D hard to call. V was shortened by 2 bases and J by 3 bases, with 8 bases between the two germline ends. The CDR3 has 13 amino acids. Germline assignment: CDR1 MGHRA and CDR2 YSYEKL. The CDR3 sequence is CASSQKISYEQYF. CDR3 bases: TGCGCCAGCAGCCAAAAGATTAGCTACGAGCAGTACTTC.

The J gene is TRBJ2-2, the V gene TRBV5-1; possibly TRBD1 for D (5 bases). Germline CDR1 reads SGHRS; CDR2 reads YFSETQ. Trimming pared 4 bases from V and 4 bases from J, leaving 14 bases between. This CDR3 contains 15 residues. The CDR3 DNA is TGCGCCAGCAGCGGCACAGGCGGTTTCACCGGGGAGCTGTTTTTT. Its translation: CASSGTGGFTGELFF.

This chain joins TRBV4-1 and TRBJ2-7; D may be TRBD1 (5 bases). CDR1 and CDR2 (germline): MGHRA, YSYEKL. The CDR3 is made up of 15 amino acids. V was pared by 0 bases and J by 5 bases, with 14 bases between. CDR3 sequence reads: CASSQDSPGLDEQYF. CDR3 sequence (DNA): TGCGCCAGCAGCCAAGATTCGCCAGGGTTGGACGAGCAGTACTTC.

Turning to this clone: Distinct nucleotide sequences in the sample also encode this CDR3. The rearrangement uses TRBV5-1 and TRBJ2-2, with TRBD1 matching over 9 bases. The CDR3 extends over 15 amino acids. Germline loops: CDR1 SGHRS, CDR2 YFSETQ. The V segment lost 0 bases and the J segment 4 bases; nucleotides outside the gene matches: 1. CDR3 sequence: CASSLGQGGTGELFF. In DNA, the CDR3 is TGCGCCAGCAGCTTGGGACAGGGGGGCACCGGGGAGCTGTTTTTT.

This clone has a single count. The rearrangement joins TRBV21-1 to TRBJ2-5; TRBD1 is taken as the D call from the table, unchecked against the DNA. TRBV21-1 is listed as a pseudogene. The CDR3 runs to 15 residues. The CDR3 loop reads CASSIRDRGYATQYF. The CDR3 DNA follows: TGTGCCAGCAGCATCCGGGACAGGGGTTACGCGACCCAGTACTTC.

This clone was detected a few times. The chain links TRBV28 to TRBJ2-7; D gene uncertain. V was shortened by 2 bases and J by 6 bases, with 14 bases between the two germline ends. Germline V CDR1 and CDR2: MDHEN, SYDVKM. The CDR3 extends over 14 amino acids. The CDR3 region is CASSLPLSVSEQYF. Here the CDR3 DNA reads TGTGCCAGCAGTTTACCCCTCAGCGTCAGCGAGCAGTACTTC.

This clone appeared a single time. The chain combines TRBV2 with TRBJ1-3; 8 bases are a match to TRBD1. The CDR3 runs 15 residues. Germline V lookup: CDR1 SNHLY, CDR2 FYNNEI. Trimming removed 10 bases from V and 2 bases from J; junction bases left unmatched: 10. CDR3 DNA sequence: TGTGCCACCGATCCCCTACAGGGGGCTGGAAACACCATATATTTT. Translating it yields CATDPLQGAGNTIYF.

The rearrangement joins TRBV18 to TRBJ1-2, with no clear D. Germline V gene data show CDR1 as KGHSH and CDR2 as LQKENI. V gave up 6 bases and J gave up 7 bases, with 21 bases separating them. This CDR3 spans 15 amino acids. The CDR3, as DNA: TGTGCCAGCTCGTTAGATGTCCAGGCAGCAGGTGGCTACACCTTC. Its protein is CASSLDVQAAGGYTF.

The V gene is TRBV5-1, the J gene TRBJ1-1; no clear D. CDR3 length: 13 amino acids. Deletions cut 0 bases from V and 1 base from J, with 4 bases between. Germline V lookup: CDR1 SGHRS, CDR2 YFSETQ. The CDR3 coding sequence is TGCGCCAGCAGCTTGGTGGCGAACACTGAAGCTTTCTTT. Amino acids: CASSLVANTEAFF.

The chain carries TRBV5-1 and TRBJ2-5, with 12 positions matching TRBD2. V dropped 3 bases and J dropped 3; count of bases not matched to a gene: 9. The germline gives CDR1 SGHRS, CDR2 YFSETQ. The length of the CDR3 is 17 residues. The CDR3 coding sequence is TGCGCCAGCAGCTCTGGGACTAGCGGGCCCATAAAAGAGACCCAGTACTTC. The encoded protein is CASSSGTSGPIKETQYF. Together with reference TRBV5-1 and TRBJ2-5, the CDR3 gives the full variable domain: KAGVTQTPRYLIKTRGQQVTLSCSPISGHRSVSWYQQTPGQGLQFLFEYFSETQRNKGNFPGRFSGRQFSNSRSEMNVSTLELGDSALYLCASSSGTSGPIKETQYFGPGTRLLVL.